One sample yielded the 9 T cell receptor beta chains listed below, sequenced in a study of liver allograft versus peripheral blood T cells (TCRdb year 2020). Describing the broader study: The study compared the T cell receptor repertoires present in transplanted livers with the repertoires present in the peripheral blood of liver transplant recipients.

Sequenced using an Illumina MiSeq. TCRdb reprocessing: public reads trimmed at Q25 with fastp, clones called with MiXCR, in-frame beta chains kept. For every CDR3 protein sequence, its rows merge into one entry that carries the most common genes and DNA. This sample is represented by 10,000 or so distinct CDR3 sequences; approximately 15% of them were singletons. In total, the top ten clones hold just under 3% of the sample. Receptors were obtained from a human patient who had a liver transplant. Some T cells may have been brought in with the graft after a transplant.

This clonotype occurred many times. The chain carries TRBV5-4 and TRBJ1-6; D possibly corresponds to TRBD1 (5 bases). Germline lookup yields CDR1 SGHNT and CDR2 YYREEE (reference sequence). The CDR3 extends over 16 amino acids. The germline V and J ends were trimmed by 5 bases and 8 bases, with 20 bases remaining between them. DNA for the CDR3: TGTGCCAGCAGACACCGGGGCCTACTGGGGTATTCACCCCTCCACTTT. It specifies CASRHRGLLGYSPLHF. The whole variable domain, filled in from reference TRBV5-4 and TRBJ1-6, reads ETGVTQSPTHLIKTRGQQVTLRCSSQSGHNTVSWYQQALGQGPQFIFQYYREEENGRGNFPPRFSGLQFPNYSSELNVNALELDDSALYLCASRHRGLLGYSPLHFGNGTRLTVT.

The chain uses TRBV5-6 and TRBJ1-1; no reliable D call. The germline V and J ends were trimmed by 0 bases and 4 bases, with 10 bases remaining between them. Germline CDR1 reads SGHDT; CDR2 reads YYEEEE. The CDR3 covers 14 residues. The CDR3 region is CASSLVPTGTEAFF. As DNA, the CDR3 is TGTGCCAGCAGCTTGGTTCCAACGGGCACTGAAGCTTTCTTT.

This clonotype is labeled as medium-sized. V and J are TRBV18 and TRBJ2-3; TRBD2 agrees at 9 bases. CDR3 size: 17 residues. Trimming removed 0 bases from V and 4 bases from J; junction bases left unmatched: 8. Germline V gene sequence: CDR1 KGHSH, CDR2 LQKENI. CDR3 residues: CASSPPLAGVNPDTQYF. In DNA form, the CDR3 reads TGTGCCAGCTCACCACCGTTAGCGGGAGTAAACCCAGATACGCAGTATTTT.

V is TRBV27 and J is TRBJ1-6; 9 bases line up with TRBD1. The CDR3 contains 15 residues. Germline trimming cut 3 bases from V and 8 bases from J; bases unmatched to any gene: 5. The germline CDR1 and CDR2 sequences are MNHEY and SMNVEV (reference sequence). The chain's CDR3 is CASSFPDRGYSPLHF. CDR3 nucleotides: TGTGCCAGCAGTTTCCCGGACAGGGGCTATTCACCCCTCCACTTT.

Judged by abundance, this clonotype is medium-sized. The chain joins TRBV7-2 to TRBJ2-1, with unresolved D. Germline values: CDR1 SGHTA, CDR2 FQGNSA. V lost 5 bases and J lost 10, with 6 bases in between. The CDR3 length is 10 residues. The CDR3 DNA is TGTGCCAGCAGCCATCGCGAGCAGTTCTTC. This codes for CASSHREQFF.

This clonotype showed up just a few times. This chain uses TRBV7-9 with TRBJ1-1; D ambiguous. CDR1 and CDR2 from the germline V gene are SEHNR and FQNEAQ (reference sequence). Trimming removed 5 bases from V and 11 bases from J, with 18 bases in between. The CDR3 sequence is 13 residues long. In nucleotides, the CDR3 is TGTGCCAGCAGCCCGGACGGAGGGTTTGCTGCTTTCTTT. As protein: CASSPDGGFAAFF.

By its share, this clonotype is medium-sized (0.01 to 0.1%). The V and J genes are TRBV19 and TRBJ1-6; 7 bases align to TRBD1. V was clipped by 3 bases and J by 7 bases; unmatched bases: 9. The CDR3 runs to 16 residues. Germline CDR1 reads LNHDA; CDR2 reads SQIVND (reference sequence). The CDR3 coding sequence is TGTGCCAGTAGTATTATGCCGGGACAGCCGAATTCACCCCTCCACTTT. Protein product: CASSIMPGQPNSPLHF.

This clonotype has a handful of counts. The chain joins TRBV6-5 to TRBJ2-5, with unresolved D. Germline V gene lookup returns CDR1 MNHEY and CDR2 SVGAGI. V was pared by 10 bases and J by 5 bases, with 11 bases between. The CDR3 sequence is 11 residues long. The CDR3 nucleotides are TGTGCCACCGAAGTATGGGAGACCCAGTACTTC. Protein sequence: CATEVWETQYF.

Within the sample, this clonotype is medium-sized. CDR3 nucleotides: TGTGCCAGCAGCTTAGGTGTAGCAGCGGGAGGGCGGAATGAGCAGTTCTTC. As protein: CASSLGVAAGGRNEQFF. V and J are TRBV7-9 and TRBJ2-1, with 10 bases identical to TRBD2. Germline CDR1 SEHNR, CDR2 FQNEAQ (reference sequence). V was clipped by 1 base and J by 7 bases; unmatched bases: 10. This CDR3 has 17 amino acids.